Presented here are 23 T cell receptor beta chains from one specimen sequenced in a study of identical twins. TCRdb redid the calling of the 5' RACE reads with MiXCR, one entry per CDR3 protein. The table shows over 500,000 distinct CDR3 sequences, with roughly a fifth occurring only once. This sample also belongs to another study, concerning T cells expressing NK-cell markers.

Sequencing was carried out using CD4+ T cells sorted from blood. The receptors originated from a woman aged 18-30 years in good health.

This clonotype was found a few times. The chain employs TRBV12-3 or TRBV12-4 and TRBJ2-4; D may be TRBD1 or TRBD2 (5 bases each). The CDR3 is made up of 15 amino acids. Trimming shortened V by 5 bases and J by 6 bases, and 17 bases separated the two germline ends. CDR3 bases: TGTGCCAGCAGTCCCGGAACGGGACGGGTAAACATTCAGTACTTC. This codes for CASSPGTGRVNIQYF.

This clonotype was counted between two and nine times. The chain recombines TRBV20-1 with TRBJ1-2, with 11 nucleotides matching TRBD1. The junction had 11 bases not matched to a gene; V was cut back by 7 bases and J by 7 bases. Germline loops: CDR1 DFQATT, CDR2 SNEGSKA (reference sequence). CDR3 length equals 14 residues. CDR3 protein: CSVPRDRGLGGYTF. DNA for the CDR3: TGCAGTGTCCCGCGGGACAGGGGGTTGGGTGGCTACACCTTC.

This chain links TRBV9 with TRBJ2-3; D might be TRBD1 or TRBD2, each matching 5 bases. The CDR3 is made up of 14 amino acids. Germline CDR1 SGDLS, CDR2 YYNGEE. Trimming removed 3 bases at V and 1 base at J, with 9 bases between. The CDR3 sequence: CASSARDRTDTQYF. CDR3 DNA: TGTGCCAGCAGCGCCCGGGACCGCACAGATACGCAGTATTTT.

This chain connects TRBV9 to TRBJ1-2; no definite D call. The CDR3 loop spans 13 amino acids. The ends were cut back, 0 bases at V and 4 bases at J, with 7 bases in the middle. Germline V CDR1 and CDR2: SGDLS, YYNGEE. The CDR3: CASSVDEGYGYTF. The CDR3 DNA sequence: TGTGCCAGCAGCGTAGATGAGGGCTATGGCTACACCTTC.

This clonotype was seen a handful of times. CDR3 loop: CAIRTEVGGELFF. In nucleotides, the CDR3 is TGTGCCATCAGGACAGAAGTTGGCGGGGAGCTGTTTTTT. The chain has TRBV10-3 and TRBJ2-2, with D possibly TRBD1 on 5 matching bases. Trimming shortened V by 6 bases and J by 7 bases, and 12 bases separated the two germline ends. Germline CDR1 is ENHRY and CDR2 is SYGVKD. The CDR3 covers 13 residues.

This clonotype was observed a few times. The J gene is TRBJ1-5, the V gene TRBV6-5; 7 nucleotides line up with TRBD1. The CDR3 is made up of 15 amino acids. Germline CDR1 and CDR2: MNHEY and SVGAGI. The V segment lost 4 bases and the J segment 7 bases; nucleotides outside the gene matches: 10. CDR3 sequence (DNA): TGTGCCAGCAGTTTTGGCCCGGGAGGGGGCCAGCCCCAGCATTTT. Its translation: CASSFGPGGGQPQHF.

This clonotype was observed many times. The CDR3 DNA follows: TGTGCCAGCAGCCAAGAGGACCGGGGGAGCCACTTACACAATGAGCAGTTCTTC. Protein sequence: CASSQEDRGSHLHNEQFF. The J gene is TRBJ2-1, the V gene TRBV3-1; weak D call: TRBD2 (6 bases). Between the trimmed V and J ends, which lost 0 bases and 5 bases, there was a span of 20 bases. CDR1 LGHDT and CDR2 YNNKEL come from the germline V gene (reference sequence). CDR3 length equals 18 residues.

This chain joins TRBV11-2 and TRBJ2-5; 8 nucleotides agree with TRBD2. With V trimmed by 0 bases and J by 2 bases, 8 bases remained unmatched. Germline loops: CDR1 SGHAT, CDR2 FQNNGV. The CDR3 runs 17 residues. The chain's CDR3 is CASSLEGRGGIQETQYF. Written as DNA, the CDR3 is TGTGCCAGCAGCTTAGAGGGACGGGGGGGGATTCAAGAGACCCAGTACTTC.

The chain couples TRBV10-1 to TRBJ2-3; TRBD2 is a possible D gene (6 bases). The germline gives CDR1 WNHNN, CDR2 SYGVQD (reference sequence). Trimming shortened V by 6 bases and J by 2 bases, and 12 bases separated the two germline ends. The CDR3 has 14 residues. The CDR3 DNA reads as TGCGCCAGCAGCGACCGGGACTTCACAGATACGCAGTATTTT. It codes for CASSDRDFTDTQYF.

This clonotype was seen more than once but under ten times. The V gene is TRBV20-1, the J gene TRBJ2-7; 7 bases map to TRBD2. The germline CDR1 and CDR2 sequences are DFQATT and SNEGSKA (reference sequence). The V segment lost 3 bases and the J segment 7 bases; nucleotides outside the gene matches: 15. This CDR3 spans 15 amino acids. The CDR3 region has the DNA TGCAGTGCTAGGGGGGGGACTACCCCTAGCAATGAGCAGTACTTC. This sequence encodes CSARGGTTPSNEQYF.

The chain employs TRBV6-1 and TRBJ2-7, with 7 bases that match TRBD2. This CDR3 has 15 residues. In germline, CDR1 is MNHNS, CDR2 SASEGT. Trimming cost V 6 bases and J 2 bases; bases outside gene matches: 10. CDR3 sequence: CASRVGGAGTYEQYF. In DNA form, the CDR3 reads TGTGCCAGCAGAGTCGGGGGAGCGGGGACCTACGAGCAGTACTTC.

The rearrangement uses TRBV7-2 and TRBJ2-7; D possibly corresponds to TRBD2 (6 bases). The CDR3 sequence is 15 residues long. Per the germline V gene, CDR1 is SGHTA and CDR2 is FQGNSA. Between the trimmed V and J ends, which lost 4 bases and 5 bases, there was a span of 18 bases. CDR3 residues: CASSSRGLTYHEQYF. The CDR3 region has the DNA TGTGCCAGCAGCTCCCGGGGACTTACTTACCACGAGCAGTACTTC.

This clonotype was seen more than once but under ten times. The V call is TRBV4-3, the J call TRBJ1-1; TRBD1 matches 7 bases. From germline, CDR1 is LGHNA and CDR2 YSLEER. The CDR3 contains 14 residues. The junction had 11 bases not matched to a gene; V was cut back by 3 bases and J by 10 bases. CDR3 sequence: CASSQGSRGMVAFF. The CDR3 DNA follows: TGCGCCAGCAGCCAGGGCAGCAGGGGGATGGTAGCTTTCTTT.

This clonotype was recorded a few times. The CDR3 nucleotides are TGTGCCAGCTGCTATCTTGCGGGAGGGGCCGAGACCCAGTACTTC. Translation: CASCYLAGGAETQYF. The chain is built from TRBV6-1 and TRBJ2-5; TRBD2 agrees at 9 bases. The germline CDR1 and CDR2 sequences are MNHNS and SASEGT. The length of the CDR3 is 15 residues. V was clipped by 8 bases and J by 5 bases; unmatched bases: 12.

A single count supports this clonotype. J is TRBJ1-1 and V is TRBV7-9; D not resolved. V lost 5 bases and J lost 3, with 19 bases in between. The germline gives CDR1 SEHNR, CDR2 FQNEAQ (reference sequence). CDR3 size: 16 residues. Here the CDR3 DNA reads TGTGCCAGCAGCCCCACGCGTAGGCGAATCGACACTGAAGCTTTCTTT. This sequence encodes CASSPTRRRIDTEAFF. Looking up the rest from reference TRBV7-9 and TRBJ1-1 gives the full variable domain: DTGVSQNPRHKITKRGQNVTFRCDPISEHNRLYWYRQTLGQGPEFLTYFQNEAQLEKSRLLSDRFSAERPKGSFSTLEIQRTEQGDSAMYLCASSPTRRRIDTEAFFGQGTRLTVV.

This clonotype was detected many times. CDR3 nucleotides: TGTGCCAGCAGTTTTAGCAGAGCCTATGGCTACACCTTC. The encoded protein is CASSFSRAYGYTF. V is TRBV12-3 or TRBV12-4 and J is TRBJ1-2; D is unresolved. The length of the CDR3 is 13 residues. With 3 bases removed from V and 4 bases from J, the gap between germline ends came to 9 bases.

A few counts support this clonotype. Here the CDR3 reads CASSIRPGQGGNSPLHF. As DNA, the CDR3 is TGTGCCAGCAGCATACGCCCGGGACAGGGTGGGAATTCACCCCTCCACTTT. The rearrangement uses TRBV9 and TRBJ1-6, with TRBD1 matching 9 bases. Germline V gene sequence: CDR1 SGDLS, CDR2 YYNGEE. J gave up 7 bases and V 4 bases, and 12 bases lay outside the gene matches. The CDR3 has 17 residues.

This clonotype was seen a few times. The J gene is TRBJ1-1, the V gene TRBV6-5, with no clear D. The length of the CDR3 is 15 residues. The V end was cut by 0 bases, the J end by 0 bases, with 8 bases between. CDR1 is MNHEY and CDR2 is SVGAGI in the germline V gene. DNA for the CDR3: TGTGCCAGCAGTTACTCGTTTCAGGTGAACACTGAAGCTTTCTTT. It codes for CASSYSFQVNTEAFF.

This clonotype appeared once. This sequence joins TRBV9 and TRBJ2-1; 14 positions agree with TRBD2. V lost 0 bases, J lost 4 bases, and 3 bases stayed unmatched. Looked up from germline, CDR1 is SGDLS and CDR2 is YYNGEE. This CDR3 comprises 17 residues. The CDR3 bases are TGTGCCAGCAGCGTAGCCGGGACTAGCGGGGGATACAATGAGCAGTTCTTC. Protein product: CASSVAGTSGGYNEQFF. The full variable domain, in which reference TRBV9 and TRBJ2-1 provide the parts outside the CDR3, is DSGVTQTPKHLITATGQRVTLRCSPRSGDLSVYWYQQSLDQGLQFLIQYYNGEERAKGNILERFSAQQFPDLHSELNLSSLELGDSALYFCASSVAGTSGGYNEQFFGPGTRLTVL.

There are a few counts of this clonotype. V gene TRBV20-1 combines with J gene TRBJ2-2; D might be TRBD2 (6 bases). CDR1 and CDR2 from the germline V gene are DFQATT and SNEGSKA (reference sequence). This CDR3 comprises 14 residues. Trimming took 6 bases from V and 0 from J, leaving 11 bases between them. The CDR3 DNA reads TGCAGTGCCCAGACTAGGTCGAACACCGGGGAGCTGTTTTTT. This translates into CSAQTRSNTGELFF.

This clonotype was observed a handful of times. J is TRBJ2-4 and V is TRBV5-6; D perhaps matches TRBD2 (5 bases). Trimming stripped 3 bases from V and 0 bases from J, with 16 bases between. Germline CDR1 and CDR2: SGHDT and YYEEEE. The length of the CDR3 is 17 residues. This chain's CDR3 is CASSSSSGPGAKNIQYF. As DNA, the CDR3 is TGTGCCAGCAGCTCCTCCAGCGGTCCTGGAGCCAAAAACATTCAGTACTTC.

Many counts were recorded for this clonotype. This sequence joins TRBV5-1 and TRBJ2-3; TRBD2 aligns across 13 bases. CDR3 size: 16 residues. Per the germline V gene, CDR1 is SGHRS and CDR2 is YFSETQ. After removal of 4 bases from V and 2 bases from J, the junction contained 4 bases not matched to a gene. The CDR3 bases are TGCGCCAGCAGCCATGGGACTAGCGGGACCACAGATACGCAGTATTTT. Translating it yields CASSHGTSGTTDTQYF.

The chain has TRBV6-1 and TRBJ2-7; no firm D call. CDR3 length equals 13 residues. V lost 7 bases and J lost 1, with 11 bases in between. Germline assignment: CDR1 MNHNS and CDR2 SASEGT. CDR3 region: CASTQSPSYEQYF. As DNA, the CDR3 is TGTGCCAGCACGCAGTCCCCTTCCTACGAGCAGTACTTC.